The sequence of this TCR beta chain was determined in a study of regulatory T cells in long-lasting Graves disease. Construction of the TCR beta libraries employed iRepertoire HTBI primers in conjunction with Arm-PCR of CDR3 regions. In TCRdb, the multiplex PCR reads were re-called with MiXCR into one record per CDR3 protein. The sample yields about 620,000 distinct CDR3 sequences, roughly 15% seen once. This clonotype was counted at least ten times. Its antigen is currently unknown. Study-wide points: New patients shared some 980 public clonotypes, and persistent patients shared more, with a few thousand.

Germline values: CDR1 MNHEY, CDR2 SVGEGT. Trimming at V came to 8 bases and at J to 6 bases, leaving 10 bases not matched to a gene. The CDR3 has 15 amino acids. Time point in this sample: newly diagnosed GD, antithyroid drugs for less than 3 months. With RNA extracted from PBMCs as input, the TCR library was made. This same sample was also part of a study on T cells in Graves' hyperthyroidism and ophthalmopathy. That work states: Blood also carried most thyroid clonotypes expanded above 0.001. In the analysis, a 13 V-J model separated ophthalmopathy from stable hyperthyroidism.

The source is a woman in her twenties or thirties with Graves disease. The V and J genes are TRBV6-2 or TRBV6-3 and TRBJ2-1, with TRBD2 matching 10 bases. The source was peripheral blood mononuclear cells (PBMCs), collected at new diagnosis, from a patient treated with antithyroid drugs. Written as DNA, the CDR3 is TGTGCCAGCGGGGGCAGCGGGAGGGCTTCCAATGAGCAGTTCTTC. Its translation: CASGGSGRASNEQFF.